The source of this T cell receptor beta chain is a study of T cells expressing NK-cell markers. In the study overall: Sorted CD3+CD56-NKG2C+, CD3+CD56+NKG2C- and CD3+CD56+NKG2C+ T cells were the source of the TCR beta repertoires.

Scientists made TCR beta cDNA using 5'RACE template switching with UMIs. TCRdb derives one entry per CDR3 protein from the 5' RACE reads, leaving out DNA. In total, the table holds 350,000 to 450,000 distinct CDR3 sequences. Whole-study results and caveats: For a handful of donors, these clonotypes were likewise the leading ones in the CD3+CD56-NKG2C+ fraction.

The CDR3 extends over 13 amino acids. The germline CDR1 and CDR2 sequences are DFQATT and SNEGSKA (reference sequence). A note on this clonotype: Antigen: not known.

The receptor was derived from a man between 18 and 69 years old in good health. What was sequenced was blood T cells: a sorted CD56 or NKG2C T cell subset, CD4+ or CD8+ T cells, or bulk PBMC T cells (not recorded which). The V and J genes are TRBV20-1 and TRBJ2-7; as DNA is missing, the TRBD1 call by TCRdb cannot be tested. The CDR3 protein is CSAYRGSWNEQYF.